Listed below are T cell receptor beta chains from one sample, sequenced in a study of coeliac disease. Assay: immunoSEQ multiplex PCR; the TCRdb copy retains only in-frame clones and omits some. The data contain 1,500 to 2,000 clones, 64% of them singletons. The source material was intraepithelial lymphocytes from the gut. The receptors were gathered from a woman aged 45-59 years with celiac disease on a gluten-free diet. Both conserved end residues are part of each CDR3. The D gene is left open where the match is weak. Clone size is stated in some rows and not others, as once, few, many or a class when expanded.

len	v_gene	j_gene	abundance	d_gene	CDR3aa	CDR3nt
15	TRBV2	TRBJ2-7	.	.	CASSFSSDSSYEQYF	TGTGCCAGCAGTTTTTCTAGCGACTCTAGCTACGAGCAGTACTTC
13	TRBV7-9	TRBJ1-2	.	TRBD1	CASSLAQDRKFRF	TGTGCCAGCAGCTTAGCCCAGGACAGGAAATTCCGCTTC
12	TRBV6-5	TRBJ2-3	few	.	CASRSGLDTQYF	TGTGCCAGTCGCAGTGGCTTGGATACGCAGTATTTT
15	TRBV30	TRBJ1-5	.	.	CAWSEQGRWNQPQHF	TGTGCCTGGAGTGAACAGGGCCGGTGGAATCAGCCCCAGCATTTT
14	TRBV27	TRBJ2-1	.	TRBD2	CASSPGWGGNEQFF	TGTGCCAGCAGCCCGGGGTGGGGGGGCAATGAGCAGTTCTTC
15	TRBV7-2	TRBJ2-1	.	TRBD1	CASSSLLGQGFLQFF	TGTGCCAGCAGCTCCTTATTGGGACAGGGGTTCCTGCAGTTCTTC
16	TRBV13	TRBJ1-3	.	.	CASSWGGFAAGNTIYF	TGTGCCAGCAGTTGGGGAGGGTTCGCCGCCGGAAACACCATATATTTT
15	TRBV4-2	TRBJ2-7	.	TRBD1	CASSQTGTGTYEQYF	TGTGCCAGCAGCCAAACCGGGACAGGAACCTACGAGCAGTACTTC
14	TRBV5-6	TRBJ1-5	.	.	CASSGEGGSQPQHF	TGTGCCAGCAGCGGCGAGGGCGGGAGTCAGCCCCAGCATTTT
15	TRBV6-1	TRBJ2-1	.	.	CASSGGHLSYNEQFF	TGTGCCAGCAGTGGGGGACACCTCTCCTACAATGAGCAGTTCTTC
16	TRBV27	TRBJ1-2	.	.	CASSTSIAGGIDGYTF	.
13	TRBV7-2	TRBJ1-3	.	.	CASSFSTGDTIYF	TGTGCCAGCAGCTTCTCGACCGGGGACACCATATATTTT
14	TRBV2	TRBJ2-1	large	.	CASSDMLAFDEQFF	TGTGCCAGCAGTGATATGTTGGCATTTGATGAGCAGTTCTTC
18	TRBV4-1	TRBJ2-3	.	.	CASSQVPWVLRAPDTQYF	TGCGCCAGCAGCCAAGTTCCCTGGGTCCTGAGGGCCCCAGATACGCAGTATTTT
14	TRBV28	TRBJ1-5	.	TRBD1	CASSLFGQAQPQHF	TGTGCCAGCAGTTTATTTGGACAGGCTCAGCCCCAGCATTTT
16	TRBV27	TRBJ1-5	.	TRBD1	CARSSTGFYSNQPQHF	TGTGCCAGGTCGTCGACAGGGTTCTATAGCAATCAGCCCCAGCATTTT
15	TRBV7-9	TRBJ1-1	large	.	CASSSNRDRNTEAFF	TGTGCCAGCAGCTCAAACAGGGATCGGAACACTGAAGCTTTCTTT
15	TRBV4-3	TRBJ2-1	once	TRBD1	CASSRFRDSYNEQFF	TGCGCCAGCAGCCGTTTCCGGGACAGTTACAATGAGCAGTTCTTC
14	TRBV11-2	TRBJ1-1	.	.	CASSSTVRDTEAFF	TGTGCCAGCAGCTCAACCGTACGGGACACTGAAGCTTTCTTT
13	TRBV10-2	TRBJ1-5	.	TRBD1	CASSRQGIQPQHF	TGCGCCAGCAGCAGACAGGGTATCCAGCCCCAGCATTTT
14	TRBV2	TRBJ1-5	.	TRBD1	CASSAQRGHQPQHF	TGTGCCAGCAGTGCCCAGAGGGGGCATCAGCCCCAGCATTTT
14	TRBV5-1	TRBJ2-5	few	.	CASSLVGAGETQYF	TGCGCCAGCAGCTTGGTTGGGGCGGGGGAGACCCAGTACTTC
17	TRBV10-1	TRBJ1-2	.	.	CASSSSKRSRKIYGYTF	TGCGCCAGCAGTTCATCAAAAAGATCGCGAAAGATCTATGGCTACACCTTC
15	TRBV11-2	TRBJ1-4	.	.	CASSLTGGGNEKLFF	TGTGCCAGCAGCTTAACAGGCGGCGGTAACGAAAAACTGTTTTTT
12	TRBV27	TRBJ2-1	once	TRBD1	CASYRGQGEQFF	TGTGCCAGCTACAGGGGGCAGGGTGAGCAGTTCTTC
14	TRBV6-1	TRBJ1-1	.	TRBD1	CASRFPGGLTEAFF	TGTGCCAGCAGGTTCCCAGGGGGACTTACTGAAGCTTTCTTT
13	TRBV11-3	TRBJ2-7	.	.	CASSLDEGDEQYF	TGTGCCAGCAGCTTAGATGAAGGGGACGAGCAGTACTTC
17	TRBV4-3	TRBJ2-3	.	TRBD2	CASSQGLAGGNGDTQYF	TGCGCCAGCAGCCAAGGTCTAGCGGGGGGAAACGGAGATACGCAGTATTTT
15	TRBV27	TRBJ2-1	.	.	CASSLSTGLYNEQFF	TGTGCCAGCAGTTTATCGACCGGACTCTACAATGAGCAGTTCTTC
16	TRBV7-2	TRBJ2-5	once	TRBD2	CASSLELAGGGETQYF	TGTGCCAGCAGCTTAGAACTAGCGGGGGGAGGGGAGACCCAGTACTTC
15	TRBV5-6	TRBJ2-7	.	.	CASSWSMVRSYEQYF	TGTGCCAGCAGCTGGAGCATGGTTCGTTCCTACGAGCAGTACTTC
12	TRBV10-2	TRBJ2-3	.	TRBD1	CASSPGQATQYF	TGCGCCAGCAGTCCGGGACAGGCCACGCAGTATTTT
15	TRBV6-9	TRBJ1-4	few	.	CASSYGVGRGEKLFF	TGTGCCAGCAGTTACGGGGTAGGGAGAGGTGAAAAACTGTTTTTT
17	TRBV28	TRBJ1-5	.	.	CASISSGGEFSNQPQHF	TGTGCCAGCATCTCAAGCGGTGGGGAATTTAGCAATCAGCCCCAGCATTTT
11	TRBV10-2	TRBJ1-2	.	.	CASGENYGYTF	TGCGCCTCAGGGGAGAACTATGGCTACACCTTC
13	TRBV2	TRBJ1-2	.	.	CASSGGQFYGYTF	TGTGCCAGCAGCGGAGGACAGTTCTATGGCTACACCTTC